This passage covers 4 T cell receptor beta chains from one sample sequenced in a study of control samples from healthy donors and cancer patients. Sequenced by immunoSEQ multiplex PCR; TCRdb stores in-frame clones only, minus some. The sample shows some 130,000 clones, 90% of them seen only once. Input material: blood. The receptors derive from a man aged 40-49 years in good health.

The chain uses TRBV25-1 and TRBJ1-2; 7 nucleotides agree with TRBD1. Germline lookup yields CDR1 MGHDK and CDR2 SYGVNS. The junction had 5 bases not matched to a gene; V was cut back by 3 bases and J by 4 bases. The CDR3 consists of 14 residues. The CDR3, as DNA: TGTGCCAGCAGTGATTCAGGGGGTGTCTATGGCTACACCTTC. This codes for CASSDSGGVYGYTF.

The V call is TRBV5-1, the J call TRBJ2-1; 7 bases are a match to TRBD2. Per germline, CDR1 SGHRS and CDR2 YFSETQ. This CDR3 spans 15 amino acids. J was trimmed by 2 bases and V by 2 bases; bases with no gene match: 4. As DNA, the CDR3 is TGCGCCAGCAGCTTAGGACTAGTCACCTACAATGAGCAGTTCTTC. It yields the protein CASSLGLVTYNEQFF.

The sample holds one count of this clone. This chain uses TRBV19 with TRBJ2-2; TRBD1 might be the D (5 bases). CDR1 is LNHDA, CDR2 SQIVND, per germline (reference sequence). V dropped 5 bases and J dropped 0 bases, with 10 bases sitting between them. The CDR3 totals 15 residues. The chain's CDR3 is CASSPDITNTGELFF. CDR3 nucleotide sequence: TGTGCCAGTAGTCCGGACATCACGAACACCGGGGAGCTGTTTTTT.

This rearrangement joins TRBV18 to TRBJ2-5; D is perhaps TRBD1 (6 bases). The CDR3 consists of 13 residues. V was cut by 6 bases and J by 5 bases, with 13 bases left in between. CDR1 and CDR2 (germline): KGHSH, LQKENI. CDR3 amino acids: CASSFRDKETQYF. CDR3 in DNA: TGTGCCAGCTCCTTCCGGGACAAGGAGACCCAGTACTTC.